This T cell receptor (beta chain) is from a study of neoadjuvant anti-PD-1 for oral cavity cancer. Study-wide context: Around day 43, patients without progression received a fourth nivolumab dose before surgery.

Losses at the gene ends were 0 bases for V and 7 bases for J; bases not matched to a gene: 2. CDR3 size: 13 residues. Germline values: CDR1 SGHRS, CDR2 YFSETQ. A note on this clone: Its antigen is not known. With a far larger clone one base away, a read error is the likely cause.

Using immunoSEQ multiplex PCR, the repertoire was profiled, and TCRdb retains in-frame clones only, with some absent. Of 20,000 to 25,000 clones in the sample, more than 35% were seen once. The time point: after neoadjuvant nivolumab, at surgical resection. Patients were newly diagnosed with stage II-IVA oral cavity squamous cell carcinoma without prior systemic or radiation treatment. The patients had HPV-negative, locally advanced oral cavity squamous cell carcinoma. The study, taken as a whole, reports: Greater tumor shrinkage accompanied bigger post-treatment sizes of preexisting clones.

The chain joins TRBV5-1 to TRBJ2-5; 8 bases match TRBD1. The sample was tumor tissue, taken after nivolumab (anti-PD-1) treatment. The source is a person aged 40-85 years with oral cavity squamous cell carcinoma. DNA of the CDR3: TGCGCCAGCAGCTTGGACAGGGGGGCGACCCAGTACTTC. It yields the protein CASSLDRGATQYF.